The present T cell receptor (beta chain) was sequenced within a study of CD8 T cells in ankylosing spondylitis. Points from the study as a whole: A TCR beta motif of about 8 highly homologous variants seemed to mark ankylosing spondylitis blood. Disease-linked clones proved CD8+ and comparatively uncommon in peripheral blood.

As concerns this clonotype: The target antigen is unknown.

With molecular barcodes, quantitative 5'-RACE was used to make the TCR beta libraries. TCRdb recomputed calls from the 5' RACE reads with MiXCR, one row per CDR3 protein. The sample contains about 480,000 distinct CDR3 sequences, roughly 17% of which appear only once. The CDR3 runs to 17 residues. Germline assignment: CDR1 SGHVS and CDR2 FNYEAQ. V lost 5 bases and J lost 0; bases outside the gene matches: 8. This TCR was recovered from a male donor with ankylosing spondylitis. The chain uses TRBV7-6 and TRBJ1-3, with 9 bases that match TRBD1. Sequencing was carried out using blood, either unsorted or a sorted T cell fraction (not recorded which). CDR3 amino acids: CASSPHTGQGSGNTIYF. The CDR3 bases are TGTGCCAGCAGCCCACATACGGGACAGGGCTCTGGAAACACCATATATTTT.